This T cell receptor (beta chain) was identified during a study of blood T cell repertoires in COVID-19. Looking at the study overall: Samples taken during acute and convalescent COVID-19 were collected in the United States, Italy and Spain.

There are 15 residues in the CDR3. CDR1 is SGHTA and CDR2 is FQGNSA in the germline V gene. Trimming pared 6 bases from V and 1 base from J, leaving 13 bases between. Original processing notes: Amplification from reference gene primers served as the basis for estimated nucleated cell counts. The repertoire was sequenced with immunoSEQ multiplex PCR; TCRdb's copy has only in-frame clones and lacks some. That table is the source of V, J and clone size, and D and trimming were worked out from the DNA. The top ten clones hold 0.95% to 1.2% of a sample with 310,000 or so clones, approximately 90% of them seen once.

The V call is TRBV7-2, the J call TRBJ1-3, with D perhaps TRBD1 (6 bases). The sequenced sample was PBMCs or T cells enriched from blood (not recorded which). The TCR originated in a woman aged 25 to 39 who had recovered from COVID-19. This CDR3 is CASRIDRSSGNTIYF. CDR3 DNA sequence: TGTGCCAGCAGGATTGACAGGAGTTCTGGAAACACCATATATTTT. The full variable domain, its missing parts supplied by reference TRBV7-2 and TRBJ1-3, is GAGVSQSPSNKVTEKGKDVELRCDPISGHTALYWYRQSLGQGLEFLIYFQGNSAPDKSGLPSDRFSAERTGGSVSTLTIQRTQQEDSAVYLCASRIDRSSGNTIYFGEGSWLTVV.